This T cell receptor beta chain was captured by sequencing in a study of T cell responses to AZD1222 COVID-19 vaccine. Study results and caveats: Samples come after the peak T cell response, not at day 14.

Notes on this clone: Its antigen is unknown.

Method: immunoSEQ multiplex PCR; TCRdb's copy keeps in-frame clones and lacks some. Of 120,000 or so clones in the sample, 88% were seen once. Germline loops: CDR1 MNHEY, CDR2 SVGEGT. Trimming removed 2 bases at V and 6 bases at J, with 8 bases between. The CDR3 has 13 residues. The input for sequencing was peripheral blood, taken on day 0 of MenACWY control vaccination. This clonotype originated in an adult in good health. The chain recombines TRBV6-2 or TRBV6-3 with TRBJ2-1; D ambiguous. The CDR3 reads CASSYDPFNEQFF. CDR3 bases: TGTGCCAGCAGTTACGACCCTTTCAATGAGCAGTTCTTC.